This T cell receptor (beta chain) emerged from a study of shared clonotypes between healthy human individuals. Study in general: Three plates each covered CD4 naive and memory; CD8 naive two, CD8 memory one.

General study points: Rarefaction showed that sequencing of sorted subsets was incomplete (despite large depth). Apart from blood, nothing was sampled; tissue repertoires likely differ. Larger estimated richness was generally recorded for naive subsets relative to memory subsets.

About this clone itself: No antigen is known for it.

Libraries were prepared by immunoSEQ multiplex PCR; TCRdb keeps only in-frame clonotypes and omits some of them. The data hold about 2.3 million clones, with approximately 93% observed a single time. The CDR3 is made up of 15 amino acids. V lost 6 bases and J lost 8, with 19 bases in between. Germline lookup yields CDR1 MNHEY and CDR2 SVGAGI. The sequenced material came from naive CD4+ T cells from PBMCs. The subset here: CD45RA+ positively selected. The origin of this receptor is a young man in good health. Some clones in this sample may be carry-over from other donors' samples. The chain recombines TRBV6-5 with TRBJ1-4; maybe TRBD1 (6 bases). The CDR3 reads CASSTTQGRSEKLFF. The CDR3 DNA reads as TGTGCCAGCAGCACCACACAGGGAAGAAGCGAAAAACTGTTTTTT.